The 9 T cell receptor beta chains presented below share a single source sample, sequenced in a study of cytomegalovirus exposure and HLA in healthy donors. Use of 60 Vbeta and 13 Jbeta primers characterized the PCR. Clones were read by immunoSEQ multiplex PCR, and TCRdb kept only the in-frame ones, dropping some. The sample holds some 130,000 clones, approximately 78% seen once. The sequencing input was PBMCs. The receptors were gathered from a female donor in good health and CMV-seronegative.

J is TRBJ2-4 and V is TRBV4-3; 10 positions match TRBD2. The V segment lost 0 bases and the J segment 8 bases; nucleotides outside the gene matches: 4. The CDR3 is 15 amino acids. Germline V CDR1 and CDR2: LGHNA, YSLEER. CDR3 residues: CASSQEFSGRYIQYF. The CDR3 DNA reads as TGCGCCAGCAGCCAAGAGTTTAGCGGGAGGTACATTCAGTACTTC.

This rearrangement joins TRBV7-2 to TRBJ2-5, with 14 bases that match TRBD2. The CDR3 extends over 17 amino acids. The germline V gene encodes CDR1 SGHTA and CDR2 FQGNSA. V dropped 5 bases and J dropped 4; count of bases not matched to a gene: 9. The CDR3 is CASSRSTSGRARETQYF. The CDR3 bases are TGTGCCAGCAGCCGATCGACTAGCGGGAGGGCCAGAGAGACCCAGTACTTC.

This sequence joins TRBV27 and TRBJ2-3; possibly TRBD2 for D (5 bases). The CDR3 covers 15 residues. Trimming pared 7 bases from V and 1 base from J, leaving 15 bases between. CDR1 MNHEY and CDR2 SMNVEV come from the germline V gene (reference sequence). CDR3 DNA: TGTGCCAGCACCCTCCGGGATCGGGGCACAGATACGCAGTATTTT. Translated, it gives CASTLRDRGTDTQYF.

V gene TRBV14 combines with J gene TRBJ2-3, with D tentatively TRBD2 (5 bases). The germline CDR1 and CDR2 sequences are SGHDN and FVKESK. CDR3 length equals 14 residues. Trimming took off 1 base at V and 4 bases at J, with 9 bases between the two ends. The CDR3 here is CASSQVAGPDTQYF. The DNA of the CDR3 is TGTGCCAGCAGCCAAGTTGCGGGCCCAGATACGCAGTATTTT.

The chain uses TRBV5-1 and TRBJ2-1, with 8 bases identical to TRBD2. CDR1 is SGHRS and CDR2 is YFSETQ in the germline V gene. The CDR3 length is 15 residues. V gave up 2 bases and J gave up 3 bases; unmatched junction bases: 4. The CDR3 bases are TGCGCCAGCAGCTTTGGACTAGCCCACTACAATGAGCAGTTCTTC. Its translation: CASSFGLAHYNEQFF.

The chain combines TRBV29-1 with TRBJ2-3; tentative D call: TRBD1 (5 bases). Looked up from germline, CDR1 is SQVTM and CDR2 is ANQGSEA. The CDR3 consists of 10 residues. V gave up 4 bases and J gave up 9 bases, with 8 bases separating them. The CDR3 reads CSVVQGTQYF. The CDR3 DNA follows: TGCAGCGTTGTTCAGGGCACGCAGTATTTT.

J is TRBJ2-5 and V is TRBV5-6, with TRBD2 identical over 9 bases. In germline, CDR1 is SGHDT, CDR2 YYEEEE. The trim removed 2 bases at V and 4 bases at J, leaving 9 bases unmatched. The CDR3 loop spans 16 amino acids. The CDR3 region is CASSFSGRSSSETQYF. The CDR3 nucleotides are TGTGCCAGCAGCTTTAGCGGGAGAAGTTCTTCAGAGACCCAGTACTTC.

The CDR3 DNA reads TGTGCCAGTAGTAGATTAGAAGCCGGGGAGCTGTTTTTT. Protein: CASSRLEAGELFF. The chain employs TRBV19 and TRBJ2-2; the D is unclear. Trimming removed 4 bases at V and 6 bases at J, with 9 bases between. Per germline, CDR1 LNHDA and CDR2 SQIVND (reference sequence). CDR3 length: 13 amino acids. Variable domain in full (rest from reference TRBV19 and TRBJ2-2): DGGITQSPKYLFRKEGQNVTLSCEQNLNHDAMYWYRQDPGQGLRLIYYSQIVNDFQKGDIAEGYSVSREKKESFPLTVTSAQKNPTAFYLCASSRLEAGELFFGEGSRLTVL.

CDR3 in DNA: TGTGCCAGCAGTGAAGACGGGAGGGTGCTATACGAGCAGTACTTC. Encoded protein: CASSEDGRVLYEQYF. This sequence joins TRBV6-1 and TRBJ2-7; TRBD2 matches at 8 bases. After removal of 1 base from V and 4 bases from J, the junction contained 6 bases not matched to a gene. The germline gives CDR1 MNHNS, CDR2 SASEGT. The CDR3 has 15 amino acids.